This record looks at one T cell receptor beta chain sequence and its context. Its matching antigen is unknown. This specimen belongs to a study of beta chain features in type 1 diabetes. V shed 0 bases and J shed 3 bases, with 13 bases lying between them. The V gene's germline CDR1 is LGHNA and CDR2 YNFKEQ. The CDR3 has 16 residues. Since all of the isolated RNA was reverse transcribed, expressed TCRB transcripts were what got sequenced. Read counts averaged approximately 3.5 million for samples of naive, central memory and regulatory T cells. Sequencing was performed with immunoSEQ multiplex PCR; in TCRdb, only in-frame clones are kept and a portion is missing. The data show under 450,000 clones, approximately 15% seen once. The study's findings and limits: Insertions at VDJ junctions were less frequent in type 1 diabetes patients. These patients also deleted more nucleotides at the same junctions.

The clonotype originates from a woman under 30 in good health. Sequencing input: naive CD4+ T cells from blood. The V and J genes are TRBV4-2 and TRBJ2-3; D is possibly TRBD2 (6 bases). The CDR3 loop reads CASSQDPRDWTDTQYF. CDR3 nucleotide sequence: TGTGCCAGCAGCCAAGATCCCCGGGACTGGACAGATACGCAGTATTTT.